The rows below give T cell receptor beta chains drawn from one sample of a study of T cells in Graves' hyperthyroidism and ophthalmopathy. TCRdb used MiXCR to reprocess the multiplex PCR reads, holding one entry per CDR3 protein. The table records around 440,000 distinct CDR3 sequences, 15% to 17% of them present only once. Specimen: blood. The source of these receptors is a woman aged 18-30 years with Graves' hyperthyroidism. Both conserved end residues are part of each CDR3. The D gene is left open where the match is weak. Clone size is shown for a subset of rows, as once, few, many or a class of expanded clone.

clone_size j_call v_call d_call cdr3_aa cdr3_nt
many TRBJ1-1 TRBV5-1 TRBD1 CASSLAQPGGTEAFF TGCGCCAGCAGCTTGGCCCAACCAGGGGGCACTGAAGCTTTCTTT
once TRBJ2-1 TRBV4-2 TRBD2 CASSPTLAGEWNEQFF TGTGCCAGCAGCCCGACACTAGCGGGGGAGTGGAATGAGCAGTTCTTC
many TRBJ2-7 TRBV7-7 TRBD1 CASSLRDSGPYEQYF TGTGCTAGCAGCTTACGGGACAGTGGCCCCTACGAGCAGTACTTC
many TRBJ2-1 TRBV24-1 . CATSDSKGESYNEQFF TGTGCCACCAGTGACTCCAAGGGGGAGTCCTACAATGAGCAGTTCTTC
many TRBJ1-4 TRBV7-6 . CASSLVGRLEDEKLFF TGTGCCAGCAGCTTAGTTGGCAGGCTGGAGGATGAAAAACTGTTTTTT
many TRBJ2-5 TRBV5-5 TRBD1 CASSFLQGAEETQYF TGTGCCAGCAGCTTTTTACAGGGGGCGGAGGAGACCCAGTACTTC
many TRBJ1-2 TRBV30 . CAWHLNYGYTF TGTGCCTGGCATCTCAACTATGGCTACACCTTC
many TRBJ2-5 TRBV7-7 . CASSEGHSETQYF TGTGCTAGCAGCGAGGGACATTCGGAGACCCAGTACTTC
. TRBJ2-4 TRBV6-4 TRBD2 CAIREGGVAKNIQYF TGTGCCATCCGGGAGGGGGGGGTAGCCAAAAACATTCAGTACTTC
many TRBJ2-7 TRBV29-1 TRBD2 CSVRTSGNSYEQYF TGCAGCGTTCGGACTAGCGGGAACTCCTACGAGCAGTACTTC
many TRBJ2-7 TRBV5-1 . CASRGNEAYEQYF TGCGCCAGCAGGGGGAACGAAGCCTACGAGCAGTACTTC
many TRBJ1-2 TRBV6-1 . CASSPDSHSSNYGYTF TGTGCCAGCAGCCCGGACAGTCATTCCTCTAACTATGGCTACACCTTC
many TRBJ2-7 TRBV11-2 . CASSWTTSYEQYF TGTGCCAGCAGCTGGACTACGAGCTACGAGCAGTACTTC
few TRBJ2-2 TRBV4-1 TRBD2 CASSQVRLAGTGELFF TGCGCCAGCAGCCAAGTCCGGCTAGCGGGCACCGGGGAGCTGTTTTTT
many TRBJ2-1 TRBV6-5 . CASSYEGFYNEQFF TGTGCCAGCAGTTACGAAGGTTTCTACAATGAGCAGTTCTTC
many TRBJ2-2 TRBV18 TRBD1 CASSPGQGRTGELFF TGTGCCAGCTCACCGGGACAGGGAAGAACCGGGGAGCTGTTTTTT
many TRBJ2-5 TRBV12-3/TRBV12-4 TRBD2 CASTWGGETQYF TGTGCCAGCACCTGGGGGGGGGAGACCCAGTACTTC
many TRBJ2-7 TRBV2 TRBD1 CASSSQGAYEQYF TGTGCCAGCAGTTCACAGGGGGCCTACGAGCAGTACTTC
. TRBJ2-5 TRBV25-1 TRBD2 CASRAGLSQETQYF TGTGCCAGCAGAGCGGGACTAAGCCAAGAGACCCAGTACTTC
many TRBJ2-5 TRBV13 . CASSLRTDQETQYF TGTGCCAGCAGCCTTCGGACAGACCAAGAGACCCAGTACTTC
. TRBJ1-1 TRBV20-1 . CSASQDLSTEAFF TGCAGTGCTAGTCAGGACCTTAGCACTGAAGCTTTCTTT
many TRBJ1-1 TRBV29-1 . CSVDVGLEAFF TGCAGCGTTGATGTGGGACTTGAAGCTTTCTTT
. TRBJ2-7 TRBV4-1 . CASRVEDTFYEQYF TGCGCCAGCAGAGTGGAGGACACCTTCTACGAGCAGTACTTC
many TRBJ2-1 TRBV2 TRBD1 CASNRGGEQFF TGTGCCAGCAACAGGGGTGGTGAGCAGTTCTTC
many TRBJ1-4 TRBV12-3/TRBV12-4 . CASTTRRATNEKLFF TGTGCCAGCACTACAAGGAGAGCGACTAATGAAAAACTGTTTTTT
many TRBJ2-1 TRBV5-1 . CASSPRDPIWDEQFF TGCGCCAGCAGCCCAAGGGACCCAATTTGGGATGAGCAGTTCTTC
many TRBJ1-2 TRBV10-3 . CAISESGFGYTF TGTGCCATCAGTGAGTCCGGGTTCGGCTACACCTTC
few TRBJ2-3 TRBV9 . CASSVEDVITDTQYF TGTGCCAGCAGCGTAGAAGACGTAATCACAGATACGCAGTATTTT
many TRBJ1-5 TRBV28 TRBD1 CASSFWDRRNQPQHF TGTGCCAGCAGTTTCTGGGACAGGCGCAATCAGCCCCAGCATTTT
many TRBJ2-7 TRBV18 TRBD2 CASSPGTSGKGEQYF TGTGCCAGCTCACCGGGGACTAGCGGGAAGGGGGAGCAGTACTTC
few TRBJ2-7 TRBV6-5 . CASSYATDEQYF TGTGCCAGCAGTTACGCCACGGACGAGCAGTACTTC
. TRBJ2-4 TRBV29-1 . CSVWSGKNIQYF TGCAGCGTGTGGTCAGGGAAAAACATTCAGTACTTC
many TRBJ2-1 TRBV5-6 . CASEAPSDNEQFF TGTGCCAGCGAGGCCCCCTCCGACAATGAGCAGTTCTTC
many TRBJ1-5 TRBV6-1 TRBD1 CASRGTGDRSQPQHF TGTGCCAGCAGAGGGACAGGGGATCGCAGTCAGCCCCAGCATTTT
many TRBJ1-5 TRBV12-3/TRBV12-4 TRBD1 CASSLSTGTGEMSNQPQHF TGTGCCAGCAGTTTGTCTACCGGGACAGGGGAAATGAGCAATCAGCCCCAGCATTTT
. TRBJ1-2 TRBV25-1 . CATRGGMNGYTF TGTGCCACCCGAGGAGGGATGAACGGCTACACCTTC
many TRBJ2-7 TRBV10-3 . CAISGAPGSYEQYF TGTGCCATCAGTGGGGCTCCGGGCTCCTACGAGCAGTACTTC
many TRBJ1-1 TRBV24-1 TRBD1 CATSPGTGGNTEAFF TGTGCCACCTCTCCCGGGACAGGGGGAAATACTGAAGCTTTCTTT
many TRBJ2-3 TRBV12-3/TRBV12-4 . CASSFPSVGTDTQYF TGTGCCAGCAGTTTTCCTAGCGTCGGCACAGATACGCAGTATTTT
few TRBJ1-6 TRBV6-2/TRBV6-3 TRBD1 CASSRGQINNSPLHF TGTGCCAGCAGTCGGGGACAGATTAATAATTCACCCCTCCACTTT
. TRBJ1-1 TRBV5-5 TRBD1 CASSFGTGGQKAFF TGTGCCAGCAGCTTCGGGACAGGAGGACAGAAGGCTTTCTTT
many TRBJ2-2 TRBV6-4 . CATRAGADTGELFF TGTGCCACCCGGGCAGGCGCTGACACCGGGGAGCTGTTTTTT
. TRBJ2-5 TRBV20-1 TRBD2 CSARGSLAGAGETQYF TGCAGTGCTAGAGGGTCGCTAGCGGGAGCAGGAGAGACCCAGTACTTC
. TRBJ2-1 TRBV24-1 TRBD2 CATRGRLAGSHEQFF TGTGCCACCAGGGGACGACTAGCGGGAAGCCATGAGCAGTTCTTC
many TRBJ1-2 TRBV2 TRBD1 CASSVTSGGGGGYTF TGTGCCAGCAGTGTTACATCAGGGGGCGGAGGTGGCTACACCTTC
many TRBJ2-3 TRBV29-1 . CSVEDDLHRLGDTQYF TGCAGCGTTGAAGATGATCTTCACCGGCTCGGAGATACGCAGTATTTT
many TRBJ2-7 TRBV20-1 TRBD2 CSARVVAGPYEQYF TGCAGTGCTAGAGTGGTAGCGGGACCTTACGAGCAGTACTTC
. TRBJ2-2 TRBV7-8 TRBD2 CASSLPGTSANLGTGELFF TGTGCCAGCAGCTTACCCGGGACTAGCGCGAACCTTGGAACCGGGGAGCTGTTTTTT
. TRBJ2-3 TRBV7-2 . CASSTSGTFTDTQYF TGTGCCAGCAGCACCTCCGGGACATTCACAGATACGCAGTATTTT
. TRBJ1-2 TRBV27 . CASSSTGDSNYGYTF TGTGCCAGCAGCTCGACCGGGGATTCTAACTATGGCTACACCTTC
many TRBJ1-6 TRBV11-2 TRBD1 CASRRQGAGTSPLHF TGTGCCAGCAGGCGACAGGGTGCCGGTACATCACCCCTCCACTTT
many TRBJ2-1 TRBV7-9 . CASSFSTLEQFF TGTGCCAGCAGCTTTTCAACTCTTGAGCAGTTCTTC
many TRBJ2-1 TRBV5-1 . CASSPGALYNEQFF TGCGCCAGCAGCCCGGGGGCCCTCTACAATGAGCAGTTCTTC
many TRBJ2-7 TRBV3-1 . CASSPPPVVAYEQYF TGTGCCAGCAGCCCCCCTCCCGTCGTCGCCTACGAGCAGTACTTC
. TRBJ2-1 TRBV15 . CATSRDVRTLFF TGTGCCACCAGCAGAGATGTCAGGACACTGTTCTTC